The 18 T cell receptor beta chains below all came from one sample that was sequenced in a study of beta chain features in type 1 diabetes. Expressed TCRB transcripts were sequenced, since all the RNA that had been isolated was reverse transcribed. Produced via immunoSEQ multiplex PCR; TCRdb's table is partial and in-frame only. The table has around 500,000 clones, approximately 30% seen once. The sequenced sample was naive CD4+ T cells from blood. All receptors come from a man aged 18 to 35 in good health.

V and J are TRBV14 and TRBJ1-2; 8 bases align to TRBD1. The trim removed 2 bases at V and 6 bases at J, leaving 2 bases unmatched. CDR3 length: 13 amino acids. Per germline, CDR1 SGHDN and CDR2 FVKESK. Written as DNA, the CDR3 is TGTGCCAGCAGCCAACAACAGGGGGATGGCTACACCTTC. Translating it yields CASSQQQGDGYTF.

This clone was picked up a small number of times. The chain carries TRBV30 and TRBJ2-2; D gene unclear. V was pared by 4 bases and J by 6 bases, with 6 bases between. This CDR3 contains 11 residues. The germline gives CDR1 GTSNPN, CDR2 SVGIG (reference sequence). The DNA of the CDR3 is TGTGCCTGGAATCGTCCCGGGGAGCTGTTTTTT. Its protein is CAWNRPGELFF.

This sequence joins TRBV7-6 and TRBJ2-1; no reliable D call. Trimming shortened V by 1 base and J by 4 bases, and 5 bases separated the two germline ends. This CDR3 is 13 amino acids long. Germline loops: CDR1 SGHVS, CDR2 FNYEAQ. The chain's CDR3 is CASSLDGYNEQFF. The CDR3 DNA sequence: TGTGCCAGCAGCTTAGACGGGTACAATGAGCAGTTCTTC.

In this sample, this clone turned up a few times. The V gene is TRBV20-1, the J gene TRBJ1-1, with D perhaps TRBD1 (6 bases). The germline gives CDR1 DFQATT, CDR2 SNEGSKA (reference sequence). The CDR3 runs 11 residues. The CDR3 sequence is CSPRGSTEAFF. In DNA form, the CDR3 reads TGCAGCCCTAGGGGGAGCACTGAAGCTTTCTTT.

The chain joins TRBV9 to TRBJ2-2, with D hard to call. Germline loops: CDR1 SGDLS, CDR2 YYNGEE. The CDR3 contains 16 residues. The V end was cut by 5 bases, the J end by 4 bases, with 18 bases between. The CDR3 sequence: CASSPKRTSRTGELFF. DNA for the CDR3: TGTGCCAGCAGTCCCAAAAGGACCTCACGCACCGGGGAGCTGTTTTTT. The whole variable domain, remainder taken from reference TRBV9 and TRBJ2-2, is DSGVTQTPKHLITATGQRVTLRCSPRSGDLSVYWYQQSLDQGLQFLIQYYNGEERAKGNILERFSAQQFPDLHSELNLSSLELGDSALYFCASSPKRTSRTGELFFGEGSRLTVL.

This clone was found once. The V call is TRBV30, the J call TRBJ2-3; 7 bases agree with TRBD2. The trim removed 2 bases at V and 0 bases at J, leaving 2 bases unmatched. Looked up from germline, CDR1 is GTSNPN and CDR2 is SVGIG (reference sequence). CDR3 length: 14 amino acids. The CDR3 reads CAWSLSGSTDTQYF. As DNA, the CDR3 is TGTGCCTGGAGTCTTAGCGGGAGCACAGATACGCAGTATTTT.

In this sample, this clone turned up a few times. The chain is built from TRBV4-1 and TRBJ2-7, with D possibly matching TRBD2 (6 bases). The CDR3 contains 16 residues. Germline lookup yields CDR1 MGHRA and CDR2 YSYEKL. The ends were cut back, 2 bases at V and 1 base at J, with 15 bases in the middle. CDR3 bases: TGCGCCAGCAGCCAATTCGGGGGATCGGGATCCTACGAGCAGTACTTC. Amino acid sequence: CASSQFGGSGSYEQYF.

The rearrangement links TRBV5-1 to TRBJ2-5; 7 bases fit TRBD2. Losses at the gene ends were 0 bases for V and 4 bases for J; bases not matched to a gene: 3. The CDR3 runs to 14 residues. CDR1 is SGHRS, CDR2 YFSETQ, per germline. The CDR3 here is CASSLERGIETQYF. DNA for the CDR3: TGCGCCAGCAGCTTGGAGCGGGGAATAGAGACCCAGTACTTC.

V and J are TRBV4-1 and TRBJ2-7; 7 bases are a match to TRBD1. V dropped 3 bases and J dropped 2; count of bases not matched to a gene: 4. Germline assignment: CDR1 MGHRA and CDR2 YSYEKL. This CDR3 contains 14 residues. CDR3 nucleotide sequence: TGCGCCAGCAGCCAGGGACAGCCAACCTACGAGCAGTACTTC. Residues: CASSQGQPTYEQYF.

This clone was counted between two and nine times. The V and J genes are TRBV7-2 and TRBJ2-7; D is possibly TRBD1 (6 bases). The CDR3 is 16 residues long. Looked up from germline, CDR1 is SGHTA and CDR2 is FQGNSA. V lost 4 bases, J lost 1 base, and 17 bases lay in between. The CDR3 DNA reads as TGTGCCAGCAGCTCATCCGGGACAACCATATCCTACGAGCAGTACTTC. Protein sequence: CASSSSGTTISYEQYF.

This chain links TRBV5-1 with TRBJ2-1, with TRBD2 matching over 11 bases. This CDR3 contains 15 residues. The V segment lost 4 bases and the J segment 6 bases; nucleotides outside the gene matches: 6. Looked up from germline, CDR1 is SGHRS and CDR2 is YFSETQ. Here the CDR3 reads CASSPLAGGANEQFF. DNA of the CDR3: TGCGCCAGCAGCCCATTAGCGGGAGGGGCCAATGAGCAGTTCTTC.

The chain employs TRBV4-2 and TRBJ2-7; D unresolved. This CDR3 comprises 13 residues. Trimming took 1 base from V and 0 from J, leaving 4 bases between them. Germline V gene data show CDR1 as LGHNA and CDR2 as YNFKEQ. This CDR3 reads CASSQGYSYEQYF. The CDR3 DNA sequence: TGTGCCAGCAGCCAAGGATACTCCTACGAGCAGTACTTC.

This clone was observed a few times. V and J are TRBV2 and TRBJ1-2, with 7 bases identical to TRBD1. Trimming cost V 7 bases and J 2 bases; bases outside gene matches: 4. Germline-derived CDR1 and CDR2 are SNHLY and FYNNEI. The CDR3 totals 13 residues. CDR3 nucleotides: TGTGCCAGCACCAAGGGACAGAACTATGGCTACACCTTC. Translated, it gives CASTKGQNYGYTF.

This clone was seen a few times. The V gene is TRBV29-1, the J gene TRBJ1-2, with unresolved D. Trimming removed 1 base from V and 1 base from J, with 4 bases in between. Per germline, CDR1 SQVTM and CDR2 ANQGSEA. This CDR3 comprises 12 residues. The CDR3, as DNA: TGCAGCGTTGAAGTCCTTAACTATGGCTACACCTTC. Translation gives CSVEVLNYGYTF.

This clone was seen a handful of times. The CDR3 loop reads CAWRPRETQYF. Here the CDR3 DNA reads TGTGCCTGGAGACCTCGAGAGACCCAGTACTTC. The gene calls are TRBV30 and TRBJ2-5; D is uncertain. Germline assignment: CDR1 GTSNPN and CDR2 SVGIG (reference sequence). The CDR3 loop spans 11 amino acids. Trimming took off 3 bases at V and 4 bases at J, with 6 bases between the two ends.

This clone showed up just a few times. The chain couples TRBV19 to TRBJ2-5; 7 nucleotides line up with TRBD1. V lost 5 bases, J lost 4 bases, and 4 bases stayed unmatched. The CDR3 has 13 amino acids. CDR1 and CDR2 (germline): LNHDA, SQIVND (reference sequence). CDR3 protein: CASSDTGVETQYF. The CDR3 DNA reads as TGTGCCAGTAGTGACACAGGGGTAGAGACCCAGTACTTC.

This CDR3 reads CASSSGLAGVSDTQYF. CDR3 nucleotide sequence: TGCGCCAGCAGCAGTGGACTAGCGGGAGTTTCAGATACGCAGTATTTT. The V call is TRBV5-1, the J call TRBJ2-3, with TRBD2 identical over 13 bases. CDR3 length: 16 residues. V lost 4 bases to trimming and J lost 4 bases; unmatched junction nucleotides: 6. Germline loops: CDR1 SGHRS, CDR2 YFSETQ.

The table lists this clone with a few counts. The chain links TRBV5-4 to TRBJ2-7, with TRBD2 as a possible D gene (5 bases). The CDR3 runs to 15 residues. Germline V CDR1 and CDR2: SGHNT, YYREEE (reference sequence). The V end was cut by 1 base, the J end by 6 bases, with 17 bases between. The CDR3, as DNA: TGTGCCAGCAGCTTGAAGGAGGCCGGTTTAGGCGAGCAGTACTTC. Amino acids: CASSLKEAGLGEQYF.